A selection of T cell receptor beta chains follows, all from one sample in a study of shared T cell receptors in the human thymus. Sequencing was performed with immunoSEQ multiplex PCR; in TCRdb, only in-frame clones are kept and a portion is missing. The data contain about 660,000 clones, approximately 87% of them singletons. The same sample was also used in a study of human thymus T cells.

Input material: thymocytes. These receptors originate from a boy younger than two with a congenital heart defect. CDR3s include the opening cysteine and the closing phenylalanine or tryptophan. D genes are given only for firm matches. Not every row has a clone size; where given, it reads once, few, many or a size class.

>NA|TRBJ2-3|NA|TRBV5-1|14
TGCGCCAGCAGCTTAGTTGCGGCTCCAGATACGCAGTATTTT
CASSLVAAPDTQYF
>NA|TRBJ2-1|NA|TRBV29-1|17
TGCAGTATCCTAACACGGGGAGCGGCAGCTTCGTACAATGAGCAGTTCTTC
CSILTRGAAASYNEQFF
>NA|TRBJ2-4|NA|TRBV4-3|16
TGCGCCAGCAGCCAAGATCTCGACAGGAATGAAAACATTCAGTACTTC
CASSQDLDRNENIQYF
>TRBD2|TRBJ2-7|NA|TRBV4-1|14
TGCGCCAGCAGCTCCACTAGCGGTTCGTACGAGCAGTACTTC
CASSSTSGSYEQYF
>TRBD2|TRBJ2-3|NA|TRBV6-6|14
TGTGCCAGCAAGGTAGCGGGAGAGACAGATACGCAGTATTTT
CASKVAGETDTQYF
>NA|TRBJ1-4|few|TRBV4-1|18
TGCGCCAGCAGCCAAAACGAAGACGACAGGCGAAGTGGTGAAAAACTGTTTTTT
CASSQNEDDRRSGEKLFF
>TRBD1|TRBJ2-7|once|TRBV7-9|16
TGTGCCAGCAGCTTAGAGTCGGGACAGGGGGATCACGAGCAGTACTTC
CASSLESGQGDHEQYF
>TRBD1|TRBJ1-1|NA|TRBV2|15
TGTGCCAGCAGTGAGGAACAGGGGGCTTTCACTGAAGCTTTCTTT
CASSEEQGAFTEAFF
>TRBD1|TRBJ1-1|few|TRBV27|14
TGTGCCAGCAGTCAACGGACAGGGAACACTGAAGCTTTCTTT
CASSQRTGNTEAFF
>NA|TRBJ1-4|NA|TRBV20-1|11
TGCAGTGCCATGAGAGGGGAAAAACTGTTTTTT
CSAMRGEKLFF
>TRBD1|TRBJ2-7|NA|TRBV5-4|17
TGTGCCAGCAGCTTGGAGGTGAGGACAGGGGGATTCTACGAGCAGTACTTC
CASSLEVRTGGFYEQYF
>NA|TRBJ1-1|NA|TRBV19|14
TGTGCCAGTAGAATCGGGCAGGGAACGGCTGAAGCTTTCTTT
CASRIGQGTAEAFF
>NA|TRBJ2-7|NA|TRBV5-4|17
TGTGCCAGCAGCCGCGGGTCTCCCTCATCCCAAACCTACGAGCAGTACTTC
CASSRGSPSSQTYEQYF
>NA|TRBJ2-2|NA|TRBV6-1|16
TGTGCCAGCAGTGAAGCCCCCGGGGCGAACACCGGGGAGCTGTTTTTT
CASSEAPGANTGELFF
>NA|TRBJ1-2|NA|TRBV21-1|15
TGTGCCAGCAGCCCCTGGACAGGGGGCGCATCTGGCTACACCTTC
CASSPWTGGASGYTF
>NA|TRBJ2-2|NA|TRBV5-1|16
TGCGCCAGCAGCTTGAGTCCTAACGTGAACACCGGGGAGCTGTTTTTT
CASSLSPNVNTGELFF
>TRBD2|TRBJ2-1|NA|TRBV30|17
TGTGCCTGGAGGATTCGGGGGGGGGCCCGGGGGTACAATGAGCAGTTCTTC
CAWRIRGGARGYNEQFF
>TRBD2|TRBJ2-1|NA|TRBV11-3|15
TGTGCCAGCAGCTTAGGACTAGCGGAAAACAATGAGCAGTTCTTC
CASSLGLAENNEQFF
>NA|TRBJ2-5|NA|TRBV28|11
TGTGCCAGCAGTTACAAAGAAACCCAGTACTTC
CASSYKETQYF
>TRBD1|TRBJ2-7|NA|TRBV2|17
TGTGCCAGCAGTGAAGCCCCGGGACAGAGACCCTCCTACGAGCAGTACTTC
CASSEAPGQRPSYEQYF
>TRBD1|TRBJ1-2|few|TRBV5-6|15
TGTGCCAGCAGCGTTGACAGGGTTCAGTCGAAAGGCTACACCTTC
CASSVDRVQSKGYTF
>TRBD1|TRBJ1-2|NA|TRBV29-1|14
TGCAGCGTTGAGGGACAGGGGGTTCGCTATGGCTACACCTTC
CSVEGQGVRYGYTF
>NA|TRBJ1-2|NA|TRBV28|14
TGTGCCAGCAGTTTAAGGGGGGGCGTCTATGGCTACACCTTC
CASSLRGGVYGYTF
>NA|TRBJ1-3|NA|TRBV27|15
TGTGCCAGCAGTTACAGGGCGTCCTCTGGAAACACCATATATTTT
CASSYRASSGNTIYF
>NA|TRBJ2-3|NA|TRBV25-1|18
TGTGCCAGCAGTGAAACCATCGGACTAAGCGGGTATACAGATACGCAGTATTTT
CASSETIGLSGYTDTQYF
>TRBD1|TRBJ1-2|NA|TRBV28|16
TGTGCCAGCAGTCCCCAATCCAGGGGGCGCCGGCGTGGCTACACCTTC
CASSPQSRGRRRGYTF
>TRBD2|TRBJ2-7|NA|TRBV9|20
TGTGCCAGCAGAGAGGGAGAGGCTGACCCGCGGACTAGATACCGCTACGAGCAGTACTTC
CASREGEADPRTRYRYEQYF
>NA|TRBJ1-4|NA|TRBV7-6|16
TGTGCCAGCAGCTTAAATGCCGGGGGTGATAATGAAAAACTGTTTTTT
CASSLNAGGDNEKLFF
>TRBD1|TRBJ2-1|NA|TRBV4-2|19
TGTGCCAGCAGCCCAAGGGGTCGTACCGGGACAGGGAACAAAAATGAGCAGTTCTTC
CASSPRGRTGTGNKNEQFF
>NA|TRBJ1-2|NA|TRBV18|14
TGTGCCAGCTCCCCCGGGACAACTAACTATGGCTACACCTTC
CASSPGTTNYGYTF
>NA|TRBJ1-5|NA|TRBV6-1|15
TGTGCCAGCAGTGAAGCTAGTGCCCGCAATCAGCCCCAGCATTTT
CASSEASARNQPQHF
>NA|TRBJ2-2|NA|TRBV4-2|15
TGTGCCAGCAGCCACCCCCCGGGGGACACCGGGGAGCTGTTTTTT
CASSHPPGDTGELFF
>TRBD1|TRBJ2-7|NA|TRBV27|20
TGTGCCAGCAGTTTAACCACCGGGACAGGGCAAGCGGGAAAGGTTTACGAGCAGTACTTC
CASSLTTGTGQAGKVYEQYF
>NA|TRBJ1-5|once|TRBV7-8|16
TGTGCCAGCAGCTTAAGGGACAACCCACGCAATCAGCCCCAGCATTTT
CASSLRDNPRNQPQHF
>TRBD1|TRBJ2-1|once|TRBV5-1|16
TGCGCCAGCAGCCCCGGGGGGACAGGGAGACGGAATGAGCAGTTCTTC
CASSPGGTGRRNEQFF
>NA|TRBJ1-3|NA|TRBV7-9|14
TGTGCCAGCAGCTTACCCTTCGCGGGAAACACCATATATTTT
CASSLPFAGNTIYF
>TRBD2|TRBJ2-2|NA|TRBV7-9|15
TGTGCCAGCAGCCCCGGGGGGGCAGGAACCGGGGAGCTGTTTTTT
CASSPGGAGTGELFF
>TRBD1|TRBJ1-2|NA|TRBV6-1|14
TGTGCCAGCAGCCCGGACAGGGGCAATCATGGCTACACCTTC
CASSPDRGNHGYTF
>NA|TRBJ1-4|NA|TRBV2|13
TGTGCCAGCTCTTGCCCGGTAAATGAAAAACTGTTTTTT
CASSCPVNEKLFF
>NA|TRBJ2-7|NA|TRBV28|11
TGTGCCAGCAACCAGGACTACGAGCAGTACTTC
CASNQDYEQYF
>NA|TRBJ2-7|NA|TRBV19|12
TGTGCCAGTAGTGACGCGGATTACGAGCAGTACTTC
CASSDADYEQYF
>TRBD2|TRBJ2-5|NA|TRBV5-4|17
TGTGCCAGCAGCTTTCGGCCTAGCGGGAGGGCGGATGAGACCCAGTACTTC
CASSFRPSGRADETQYF
>TRBD1|TRBJ1-2|NA|TRBV6-5|12
TGTGCCGCGGGACAGACTAGTCATGGCTACACCTTC
CAAGQTSHGYTF
>TRBD2|TRBJ2-7|NA|TRBV7-2|16
TGTGCCAGCAGCATGAAGACTAGCGGGACCCCCTACGAGCAGTACTTC
CASSMKTSGTPYEQYF
>NA|TRBJ2-3|NA|TRBV4-1|16
TGCGCCAGCAGCCAAGATACCCCGACTGTGGCAGATACGCAGTATTTT
CASSQDTPTVADTQYF
>NA|TRBJ2-7|NA|TRBV4-3|14
TGCGCCAGCAGCCAAGTAGTGTACTCCTACGAGCAGTACTTC
CASSQVVYSYEQYF
>NA|TRBJ2-7|NA|TRBV7-9|15
TGTGCCAGCAGCTTAGCGGGCAGTATGGGCTACGAGCAGTACTTC
CASSLAGSMGYEQYF
>NA|TRBJ1-5|NA|TRBV5-6|16
TGTGCCAGCAGCTTGTGGGGGACAAGGGTGGAACAGCCCCAGCATTTT
CASSLWGTRVEQPQHF
>TRBD1|TRBJ2-2|NA|TRBV11-3|15
TGTGCCAGCAGCGTAGCCCCGGGACAGGGAAGAGAGCTGTTTTTT
CASSVAPGQGRELFF
>NA|TRBJ1-5|NA|TRBV18|15
TGTGCCAGCTCTCCATATTCAGGGAAGGGTCAGCCCCAGCATTTT
CASSPYSGKGQPQHF
>TRBD1|TRBJ2-7|NA|TRBV7-2|12
TGTGCCAGCAGCCCGCGGACAGGGGGTTTGGACTTC
CASSPRTGGLDF
>TRBD1|TRBJ2-5|NA|TRBV5-6|16
TGTGCCAGCAGCTTCTATTTGCGGAAAGGGGGCGAGACCCAGTACTTC
CASSFYLRKGGETQYF
>NA|TRBJ2-5|NA|TRBV7-8|17
TGTGCCAGCAGCCCCACGCGGCCAGACAGAGTTCAAGAGACCCAGTACTTC
CASSPTRPDRVQETQYF
>NA|TRBJ2-7|NA|TRBV6-1|15
TGTGCCAGCAGTGAGCCCGGACAGAATCCCTACGAGCAGTACTTC
CASSEPGQNPYEQYF
>NA|TRBJ2-1|NA|TRBV29-1|16
TGCAGCGTTGAAGGGGGCGGGACGTGGGAAAACAATGAGCAGTTCTTC
CSVEGGGTWENNEQFF
>NA|TRBJ2-5|NA|TRBV28|13
TGTGCCAGCTACCCTGAGGTGGGAGAGACCCAGTACTTC
CASYPEVGETQYF
>TRBD2|TRBJ2-7|NA|TRBV6-5|16
TGTGCCAGCAGTTACTCGGGGACTAGCAGGAACTACGAGCAGTACTTC
CASSYSGTSRNYEQYF
>NA|TRBJ1-1|NA|TRBV5-4|12
TGTGCCAGTCGAACAGCGAACACTGAAGCTTTCTTT
CASRTANTEAFF
>NA|TRBJ1-1|NA|TRBV7-9|14
TGTGCCAGCAGCGCGACCAGAGGGTTCACTGAAGCTTTCTTT
CASSATRGFTEAFF